The 16 T cell receptor beta chains below were found in one sample sequenced in a study of siplizumab effects on memory and regulatory T cells. Using immunoSEQ multiplex PCR, the repertoire was profiled, and TCRdb retains in-frame clones only, with some absent. The data contain some 97,000 clones, about nine tenths of them singletons. Sequenced: CD4+ T cells sorted from blood. The receptors derive from a human donor in good health.

The J gene is TRBJ2-5, the V gene TRBV4-3, with TRBD1 identical over 9 bases. The CDR3 runs 15 residues. Germline V gives CDR1 LGHNA, CDR2 YSLEER. After removal of 1 base from V and 0 bases from J, the junction contained 0 bases not matched to a gene. The CDR3 is CASSQGDRDQETQYF. CDR3 nucleotide sequence: TGCGCCAGCAGCCAAGGGGACAGGGACCAAGAGACCCAGTACTTC.

This clone was seen only a few times. The chain employs TRBV7-9 and TRBJ1-6; D perhaps matches TRBD1 (6 bases). The germline CDR1 and CDR2 sequences are SEHNR and FQNEAQ (reference sequence). The CDR3 is made up of 14 amino acids. V lost 5 bases, J lost 14 bases, and 19 bases lay in between. CDR3 in DNA: TGTGCCAGCAGCCCAATGGGGGCCGCCTCGACCCTCCACTTT. Its translation: CASSPMGAASTLHF. The full variable domain, with the rest looked up from reference TRBV7-9 and TRBJ1-6, is DTGVSQNPRHKITKRGQNVTFRCDPISEHNRLYWYRQTLGQGPEFLTYFQNEAQLEKSRLLSDRFSAERPKGSFSTLEIQRTEQGDSAMYLCASSPMGAASTLHFGNGTRLTVT.

The chain links TRBV2 to TRBJ2-5; TRBD1 matches 12 bases. This CDR3 has 14 amino acids. V lost 9 bases to trimming and J lost 5 bases; unmatched junction nucleotides: 7. The V gene's germline CDR1 is SNHLY and CDR2 FYNNEI. The CDR3 region is CASSGQGAGETQYF. The CDR3 DNA sequence: TGTGCCAGTTCGGGACAGGGGGCAGGGGAGACCCAGTACTTC.

This sequence joins TRBV4-1 and TRBJ2-2, with D perhaps given as TRBD1 or TRBD2 (5 bases each). The germline V gene encodes CDR1 MGHRA and CDR2 YSYEKL. This CDR3 is 14 amino acids long. The ends were cut back, 4 bases at V and 9 bases at J, with 15 bases in the middle. The CDR3 DNA sequence: TGCGCCAGCAGCCCCCCCCAGGGACGGCGGGAGCTGTTTTTT. This sequence encodes CASSPPQGRRELFF.

This clone is a singleton in its sample. The rearrangement joins TRBV7-8 to TRBJ1-1, with D possibly matching TRBD1 (5 bases). The CDR3 totals 16 residues. V gave up 1 base and J gave up 2 bases, with 14 bases separating them. The germline V gene encodes CDR1 SGHVS and CDR2 FQNEAQ. The CDR3 sequence is CASSLGTGGTNTEAFF. In nucleotides, the CDR3 is TGTGCCAGCAGCTTAGGTACCGGAGGGACCAACACTGAAGCTTTCTTT. Filled out from reference TRBV7-8 and TRBJ1-1, the complete variable domain reads GAGVSQSPRYKVAKRGQDVALRCDPISGHVSLFWYQQALGQGPEFLTYFQNEAQLDKSGLPSDRFFAERPEGSVSTLKIQRTQQEDSAVYLCASSLGTGGTNTEAFFGQGTRLTVV.

The count of this clone is one. The J gene is TRBJ1-2, the V gene TRBV6-1; a possible D gene is TRBD1 (6 bases). This CDR3 is built from 15 residues. CDR1 and CDR2 (germline): MNHNS, SASEGT. Trimming removed 6 bases at V and 0 bases at J, with 14 bases between. The DNA of the CDR3 is TGTGCCAGCAGGCTAGACAGGTCTGCTAACTATGGCTACACCTTC. It specifies CASRLDRSANYGYTF.

The J gene is TRBJ1-3, the V gene TRBV27, with D perhaps TRBD1 (5 bases). The CDR3 spans 16 residues. The V and J ends lost 5 bases and 4 bases respectively, with 18 bases between them. The germline gives CDR1 MNHEY, CDR2 SMNVEV (reference sequence). CDR3 in amino acids: CASSRFTGTPGNTIYF. The CDR3 DNA follows: TGTGCCAGCAGTCGCTTTACCGGGACGCCGGGAAACACCATATATTTT.

The chain uses TRBV10-3 and TRBJ2-7; TRBD2 aligns across 8 bases. The length of the CDR3 is 14 residues. Trimming removed 0 bases from V and 4 bases from J; junction bases left unmatched: 2. Germline V gene sequence: CDR1 ENHRY, CDR2 SYGVKD. CDR3 protein: CAISESVAGYEQYF. DNA of the CDR3: TGTGCCATCAGTGAGTCGGTAGCGGGGTACGAGCAGTACTTC.

This chain joins TRBV5-4 and TRBJ2-7, with D possibly matching TRBD1 (6 bases). Trimming shortened V by 7 bases and J by 2 bases, and 16 bases separated the two germline ends. Germline CDR1 is SGHNT and CDR2 is YYREEE (reference sequence). This CDR3 region has 14 residues. The CDR3 DNA reads TGTGCCAGCGGCCACCGGGACATTCCCTACGAGCAGTACTTC. Translating gives CASGHRDIPYEQYF.

The chain is built from TRBV7-8 and TRBJ2-1; D uncertain. The CDR3 has 14 residues. Deletions cut 5 bases from V and 7 bases from J, with 15 bases between. Germline V gene data show CDR1 as SGHVS and CDR2 as FQNEAQ. The CDR3 region has the DNA TGTGCCAGCAGCCAGGACCCTCTTGGGAATGAGCAGTTCTTC. This gives the protein CASSQDPLGNEQFF.

The chain uses TRBV27 and TRBJ2-5; TRBD1 might be the D (6 bases). V was clipped by 4 bases and J by 1 base, with 16 bases between them. The germline CDR1 and CDR2 sequences are MNHEY and SMNVEV (reference sequence). The CDR3 is made up of 16 amino acids. CDR3 in amino acids: CASSSAGTRRQETQYF. The CDR3 region has the DNA TGTGCCAGCAGTTCCGCCGGGACAAGGCGCCAAGAGACCCAGTACTTC.

The chain has TRBV5-4 and TRBJ2-5; 7 bases match TRBD1. This CDR3 has 14 amino acids. Losses at the gene ends were 4 bases for V and 4 bases for J; bases not matched to a gene: 7. Germline CDR1 and CDR2: SGHNT and YYREEE (reference sequence). The CDR3 sequence: CASSPRQGTETQYF. The CDR3 coding sequence is TGTGCCAGCAGCCCGCGACAGGGCACAGAGACCCAGTACTTC.

This clone was seen once. This chain joins TRBV16 and TRBJ1-6; TRBD1 matches at 9 bases. The V gene's germline CDR1 is KGHSY and CDR2 FQNENV. The CDR3 totals 15 residues. The ends lost 0 bases at V and 7 bases at J; junction bases unmatched: 1. CDR3 loop: CASSQSGTGNSPLHF. The CDR3, as DNA: TGTGCCAGCAGCCAATCCGGGACAGGGAATTCACCCCTCCACTTT.

The chain uses TRBV7-6 and TRBJ2-1, with 12 bases identical to TRBD2. CDR1 and CDR2 (germline): SGHVS, FNYEAQ. V lost 5 bases to trimming and J lost 2 bases; unmatched junction nucleotides: 7. The CDR3 is made up of 17 amino acids. The CDR3 region is CASSLTSGGSTYNEQFF. The CDR3, as DNA: TGTGCCAGCAGCCTGACTAGCGGGGGTAGCACCTACAATGAGCAGTTCTTC.

The chain carries TRBV6-5 and TRBJ2-2; unclear D gene. Per the germline V gene, CDR1 is MNHEY and CDR2 is SVGAGI. The CDR3 consists of 14 residues. V was pared by 8 bases and J by 0 bases, with 10 bases between. Written as DNA, the CDR3 is TGTGCCAGCGTGGCACGGTCGAACACCGGGGAGCTGTTTTTT. The encoded protein is CASVARSNTGELFF.

The rearrangement links TRBV5-1 to TRBJ1-6; TRBD1 matches at 8 bases. The CDR3 contains 15 residues. V lost 4 bases to trimming and J lost 8 bases; unmatched junction nucleotides: 8. Germline V lookup: CDR1 SGHRS, CDR2 YFSETQ. CDR3 in amino acids: CASSIGQGWDSPLHF. The CDR3 coding sequence is TGCGCCAGCAGCATAGGACAGGGTTGGGATTCACCCCTCCACTTT.